The 4 T cell receptor beta chains listed next were all sequenced from one sample in a study of blood T cell repertoires in COVID-19. Assay used: immunoSEQ multiplex PCR; TCRdb lists only in-frame clones, some missing. This table has around 100,000 clones, around four fifths appearing once. Source material: peripheral blood. Receptor source: a man in his 70s with active or convalescent COVID-19.

The chain combines TRBV27 with TRBJ2-7, with a weak D call TRBD2 (7 bases). V gave up 2 bases and J gave up 2 bases, with 22 bases separating them. The CDR3 has 18 amino acids. Germline CDR1 MNHEY, CDR2 SMNVEV (reference sequence). The chain's CDR3 is CASSLERGGSSGPYEQYF. The CDR3, as DNA: TGTGCCAGCAGTTTAGAGAGGGGGGGGTCTAGCGGCCCCTACGAGCAGTACTTC.

The rearrangement uses TRBV25-1 and TRBJ1-4; the match to TRBD1 covers 9 bases. Germline CDR1 and CDR2: MGHDK and SYGVNS. J lost 7 bases, V lost 2 bases, and 2 bases had no gene match. The CDR3 is 14 amino acids. CDR3 nucleotides: TGTGCCAGCAGTGAAGGGACAGGGACTGAAAAACTGTTTTTT. Amino acid sequence: CASSEGTGTEKLFF.

This clone was counted only a few times. This chain uses TRBV4-1 with TRBJ1-3; D unresolved. Per germline, CDR1 MGHRA and CDR2 YSYEKL. The CDR3 loop spans 16 amino acids. Trimming took off 0 bases at V and 4 bases at J, with 13 bases between the two ends. The CDR3 loop reads CASSQEGRGVGNTIYF. DNA of the CDR3: TGCGCCAGCAGCCAAGAGGGTCGCGGTGTAGGAAACACCATATATTTT.

V and J are TRBV5-1 and TRBJ1-1, with 7 positions matching TRBD1. V shed 4 bases, J shed 0 bases, and the junction held 15 bases outside the gene matches. Germline values: CDR1 SGHRS, CDR2 YFSETQ. The CDR3 loop spans 18 amino acids. This CDR3 reads CASSPVRDSLGLNTEAFF. As DNA, the CDR3 is TGCGCCAGCAGCCCGGTCCGGGACAGTTTAGGTCTGAACACTGAAGCTTTCTTT.